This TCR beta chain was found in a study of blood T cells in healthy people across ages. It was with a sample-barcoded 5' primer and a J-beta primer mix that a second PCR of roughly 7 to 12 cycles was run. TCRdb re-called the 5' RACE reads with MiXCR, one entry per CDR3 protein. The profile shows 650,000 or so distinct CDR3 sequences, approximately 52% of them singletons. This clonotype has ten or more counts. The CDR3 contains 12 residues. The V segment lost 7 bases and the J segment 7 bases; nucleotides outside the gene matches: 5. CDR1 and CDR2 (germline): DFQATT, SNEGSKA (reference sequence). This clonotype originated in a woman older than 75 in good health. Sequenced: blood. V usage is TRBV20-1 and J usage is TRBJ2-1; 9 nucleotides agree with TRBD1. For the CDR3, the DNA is TGCAGTGAGGGGACAGGGAGTAATGAGCAGTTCTTC. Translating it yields CSEGTGSNEQFF.